This T cell receptor beta chain derives from a study of cytomegalovirus exposure and HLA in healthy donors. Primers for the PCR totalled 60 Vbeta and 13 Jbeta. The method was immunoSEQ multiplex PCR; TCRdb's version includes in-frame clones alone and lacks a portion of them. The sample has around 100,000 clones, about four fifths seen once; the top ten hold 1.9%. Overall study findings and caveats: A prior analysis recorded that most TCR beta V segments were productive about 90% or about 30% of the time. For most subjects, TCR beta sequences were reported to predict HLA-A and HLA-B alleles with accuracy.

Note on this clone: Antigen specificity is unknown.

Germline V gene lookup returns CDR1 SGHAT and CDR2 FQNNGV. This CDR3 contains 13 residues. V was shortened by 2 bases and J by 5 bases, with 9 bases between the two germline ends. The source material was PBMCs. The sequence was collected from a woman aged 40 to 50 in good health and CMV-seronegative. The chain employs TRBV11-2 and TRBJ2-5, with D tentatively TRBD1 (5 bases). CDR3 sequence reads: CASSLQGLETQYF. CDR3 coding DNA: TGTGCCAGCAGCTTACAGGGATTGGAGACCCAGTACTTC.